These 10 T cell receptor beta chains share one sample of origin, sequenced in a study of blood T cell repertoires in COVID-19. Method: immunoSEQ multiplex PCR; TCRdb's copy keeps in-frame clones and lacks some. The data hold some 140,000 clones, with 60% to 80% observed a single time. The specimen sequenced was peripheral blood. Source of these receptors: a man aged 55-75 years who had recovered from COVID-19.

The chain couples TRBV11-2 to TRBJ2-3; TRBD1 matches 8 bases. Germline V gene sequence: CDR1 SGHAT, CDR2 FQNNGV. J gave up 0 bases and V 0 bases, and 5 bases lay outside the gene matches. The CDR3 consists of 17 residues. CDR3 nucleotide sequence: TGTGCCAGCAGCTTAGATCCCCACAGGGGGAGCACAGATACGCAGTATTTT. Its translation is CASSLDPHRGSTDTQYF. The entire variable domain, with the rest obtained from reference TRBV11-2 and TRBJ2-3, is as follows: EAGVAQSPRYKIIEKRQSVAFWCNPISGHATLYWYQQILGQGPKLLIQFQNNGVVDDSQLPKDRFSAERLKGVDSTLKIQPAKLEDSAVYLCASSLDPHRGSTDTQYFGPGTRLTVL.

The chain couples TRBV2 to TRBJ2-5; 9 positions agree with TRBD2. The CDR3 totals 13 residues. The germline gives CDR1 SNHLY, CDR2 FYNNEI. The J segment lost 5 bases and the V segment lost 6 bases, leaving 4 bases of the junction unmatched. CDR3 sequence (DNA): TGTGCCAGCAGGGAACTAGCGGGTGAGACCCAGTACTTC. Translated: CASRELAGETQYF.

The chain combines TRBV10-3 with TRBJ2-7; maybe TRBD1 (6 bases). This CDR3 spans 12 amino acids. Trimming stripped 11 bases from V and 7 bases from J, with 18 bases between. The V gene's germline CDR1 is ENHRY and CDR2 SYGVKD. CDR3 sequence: CALGAPTEEQYF. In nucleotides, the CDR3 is TGTGCCCTGGGGGCCCCCACAGAGGAGCAGTACTTC.

The CDR3 DNA sequence: TGTGCCAGCAGCGTAGCCGGGACAGGGGGTTACGCGGAGACCCAGTACTTC. Protein product: CASSVAGTGGYAETQYF. The chain combines TRBV5-6 with TRBJ2-5; 11 bases align to TRBD1. V lost 4 bases and J lost 5; bases outside the gene matches: 13. Per the germline V gene, CDR1 is SGHDT and CDR2 is YYEEEE. This CDR3 spans 17 amino acids.

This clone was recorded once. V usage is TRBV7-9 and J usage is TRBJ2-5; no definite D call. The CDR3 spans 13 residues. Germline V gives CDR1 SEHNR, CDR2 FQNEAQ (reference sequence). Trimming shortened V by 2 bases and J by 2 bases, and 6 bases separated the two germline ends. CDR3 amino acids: CASSLSGQETQYF. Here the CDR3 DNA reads TGTGCCAGCAGCTTATCAGGACAAGAGACCCAGTACTTC.

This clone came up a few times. The CDR3 DNA follows: TGTGCCAGTCTTGGGGGCTCGGCGGATACGCAGTATTTT. Its translation is CASLGGSADTQYF. The chain has TRBV18 and TRBJ2-3; a weak D match, TRBD1 (6 bases). This CDR3 is built from 13 residues. Per germline, CDR1 KGHSH and CDR2 LQKENI. With 9 bases removed from V and 6 bases from J, the gap between germline ends came to 16 bases. Supplemented by reference TRBV18 and TRBJ2-3, the full variable domain reads NAGVMQNPRHLVRRRGQEARLRCSPMKGHSHVYWYRQLPEEGLKFMVYLQKENIIDESGMPKERFSAEFPKEGPSILRIQQVVRGDSAAYFCASLGGSADTQYFGPGTRLTVL.

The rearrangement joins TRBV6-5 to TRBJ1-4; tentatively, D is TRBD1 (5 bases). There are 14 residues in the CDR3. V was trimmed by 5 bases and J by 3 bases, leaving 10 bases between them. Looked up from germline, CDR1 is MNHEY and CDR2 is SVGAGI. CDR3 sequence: CASSPGGANEKLFF. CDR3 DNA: TGTGCCAGCAGTCCGGGGGGGGCTAATGAAAAACTGTTTTTT.

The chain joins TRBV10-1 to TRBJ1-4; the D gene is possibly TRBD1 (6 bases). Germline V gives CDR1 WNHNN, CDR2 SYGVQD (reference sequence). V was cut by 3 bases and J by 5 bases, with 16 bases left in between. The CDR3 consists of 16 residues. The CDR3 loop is CASSDGGRRGNEKLFF. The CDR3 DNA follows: TGCGCCAGCAGTGACGGTGGCCGAAGGGGGAATGAAAAACTGTTTTTT.

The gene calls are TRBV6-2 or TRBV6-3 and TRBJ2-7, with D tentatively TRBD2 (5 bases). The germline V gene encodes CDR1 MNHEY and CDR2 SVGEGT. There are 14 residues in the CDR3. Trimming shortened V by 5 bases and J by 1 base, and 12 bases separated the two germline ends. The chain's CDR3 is CASSLLRGSYEQYF. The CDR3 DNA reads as TGTGCCAGCAGTCTACTCCGGGGTTCCTACGAGCAGTACTTC.

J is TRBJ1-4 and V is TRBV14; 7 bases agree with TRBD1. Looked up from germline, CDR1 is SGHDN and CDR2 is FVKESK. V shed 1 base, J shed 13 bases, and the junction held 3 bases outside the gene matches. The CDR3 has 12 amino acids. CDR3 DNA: TGTGCCAGCAGCCAAGGGGGACAGTCACTGTTTTTT. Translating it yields CASSQGGQSLFF.